The rows below give T cell receptor beta chains drawn from one sample of a study of regulatory T cells in long-lasting Graves disease. Using its own MiXCR run on the multiplex PCR reads, TCRdb lists one record per CDR3 protein. The data contain 400,000 to 500,000 distinct CDR3 sequences, 15% of them singletons. Another study also made use of these data, one on T cells in Graves' hyperthyroidism and ophthalmopathy.

Sequences were derived from peripheral blood mononuclear cells (PBMCs), sampled at new diagnosis, from a patient treated with antithyroid drugs. The receptors were sampled from a woman aged 25 to 45 with Graves disease. Each CDR3 is given with its conserved first and last residue. The D gene is left open where the match is weak. Clone size appears in some rows only: once, few, many, or a class for an expanded clone.

j_call clone_size d_call cdr3_length v_call cdr3_nt cdr3_aa
TRBJ1-4 . . 14 TRBV27 TGTGCCAGCAGCCTCTACGCACGGGGAGAAAAACTGTTTTTT CASSLYARGEKLFF
TRBJ2-1 many TRBD2 12 TRBV27 TGTGCCAGCCAGACTAGCGGGAATGAGCAGTTCTTC CASQTSGNEQFF
TRBJ2-7 many TRBD1 13 TRBV28 TGTGCCAGCCGTGGGACAGGGATCTACGAGCAGTACTTC CASRGTGIYEQYF
TRBJ2-3 many TRBD2 18 TRBV20-1 TGCAGTGCTAGAGAACCCCTAGCGGGAGTGGGGGGCACAGATACGCAGTATTTT CSAREPLAGVGGTDTQYF
TRBJ2-5 many . 14 TRBV12-3/TRBV12-4 TGTGCCAGCAGTTTGAGGACCACAGGAGAGACCCAGTACTTC CASSLRTTGETQYF
TRBJ2-1 . TRBD2 16 TRBV19 TGTGCCAGTAGTCTCTCGGCTAGCGGGAGAAGCAATGGGCAGTTCTTC CASSLSASGRSNGQFF
TRBJ2-3 . . 16 TRBV5-4 TGTGCCAGCAGCGTCGGCTCCGGGCGGGGCACAGATACGCAGTATTTT CASSVGSGRGTDTQYF
TRBJ1-1 many . 13 TRBV6-1 TGTGCCAGCGATAAGGACGGAAGAGCTGAAGCTTTCTTT CASDKDGRAEAFF
TRBJ2-6 many . 15 TRBV11-2 TGTGCCAGCAGCTTAACCTCCTCTGGGGCCAACGTCCTGACTTTC CASSLTSSGANVLTF
TRBJ1-2 few . 16 TRBV27 TGTGCCAGCAGACCCCAGGGGTGGGGGGACCACTATGGCTACACCTTC CASRPQGWGDHYGYTF
TRBJ1-5 few TRBD1 16 TRBV28 TGTGCCAGCAGTTCGCGGACAGGGGGGGATAATCAGCCCCAGCATTTT CASSSRTGGDNQPQHF
TRBJ2-7 many . 15 TRBV29-1 TGCAGCGTTGTCCCCGGGGCAGGGACCTCCTACGAGCAGTACTTC CSVVPGAGTSYEQYF
TRBJ1-5 few TRBD1 13 TRBV19 TGTGCCAGTAGCCACGACAGGGACCAGCCCCAGCATTTT CASSHDRDQPQHF
TRBJ1-5 many TRBD1 16 TRBV5-6 TGTGCCAGCAGCTTGGGGGACAGGGCCTCCAATCAGCCCCAGCATTTT CASSLGDRASNQPQHF
TRBJ2-3 few TRBD1 15 TRBV7-9 TGTGCCAGCAGCTCCCGGGACAGGGTAACAGATACGCAGTATTTT CASSSRDRVTDTQYF
TRBJ2-5 many TRBD2 17 TRBV11-3 TGTGCCAGCAGCGCTCTCCGGGTAGCGGGACCCCAAGAGACCCAGTACTTC CASSALRVAGPQETQYF
TRBJ2-7 few . 14 TRBV9 TGTGCCAGCAGCGAGGAGGTCACCTCCTACGAGCAGTACTTC CASSEEVTSYEQYF
TRBJ2-5 few TRBD2 16 TRBV7-7 TGTGCCAGCAGCCCCAACATAGCGGGAGAGGGGGAGACCCAGTACTTC CASSPNIAGEGETQYF
TRBJ2-4 few . 14 TRBV19 TGTGCCAGTAGAGGGGGTGGAACCAAAAACATTCAGTACTTC CASRGGGTKNIQYF
TRBJ2-5 many TRBD1 14 TRBV30 TGTGCCTGGAGCCAGGGACAGGGGAGAGAGACCCAGTACTTC CAWSQGQGRETQYF
TRBJ1-6 many TRBD1 14 TRBV7-3 TGTGCCAGCAGCTTAGGACAGGGCGGTTCACCCCTCCACTTT CASSLGQGGSPLHF
TRBJ2-1 many . 13 TRBV2 TGTGCCAGCTTCTGGAAGGGCAAAGATGAGCAGTTCTTC CASFWKGKDEQFF
TRBJ2-5 few TRBD2 15 TRBV13 TGTGCCAGCAGCTTGGCGGGAGGGCAGCAAGAGACCCAGTACTTC CASSLAGGQQETQYF
TRBJ2-3 many . 16 TRBV7-3 TGTGCCAGCAGGGCCAGTGAGGTCGGGAGCACAGATACGCAGTATTTT CASRASEVGSTDTQYF
TRBJ2-5 many . 11 TRBV11-2 TGTGCCAGCAGCTATTCAGAGACCCAGTACTTC CASSYSETQYF
TRBJ2-7 many TRBD2 15 TRBV6-1 TGTGCCAGCAGAGAAGGGACTAGCGGGAGATACGAGCAGTACTTC CASREGTSGRYEQYF
TRBJ2-3 many . 13 TRBV11-3 TGTGCCAGCAGCTTCCCGTACTTGGATACGCAGTATTTT CASSFPYLDTQYF
TRBJ2-7 many . 11 TRBV12-3/TRBV12-4 TGTGCCAGCAGCTTAGATCACGAGCAGTACTTC CASSLDHEQYF
TRBJ1-5 many TRBD1 15 TRBV12-3/TRBV12-4 TGTGCCAGCAGTTTACCAGGGGGAGGCAATCAGCCCCAGCATTTT CASSLPGGGNQPQHF
TRBJ2-7 . . 15 TRBV9 TGTGCCAGCAGCGTAGATGGCGGAGGACCCTACGAGCAGTACTTC CASSVDGGGPYEQYF
TRBJ2-2 many . 13 TRBV2 TGTGCCAGCAGTGACAGGGCGACCGGGGAGCTGTTTTTT CASSDRATGELFF